Detailed here is one T cell receptor beta chain. This record belongs to a study of T cell changes during pregnancy in multiple sclerosis. Using immunoSEQ multiplex PCR, the repertoire was profiled, and TCRdb retains in-frame clones only, with some absent. The sample carries around 13,000 clones, roughly 90% recorded once. The CDR3 length is 15 residues. Germline lookup yields CDR1 SEHNR and CDR2 FQNEAQ (reference sequence). The ends lost 1 base at V and 1 base at J; junction bases unmatched: 4. The chain couples TRBV7-9 to TRBJ2-7; 7 nucleotides align to TRBD1. Sequencing used CD8+ T cells from peripheral blood mononuclear cells, obtained after pregnancy. The TCR sequence derives from a female donor in good health, enrolled as a control in a pregnancy study. DNA of the CDR3: TGTGCCAGCAGCTTAGGGGGCAGGGGGTCCTACGAGCAGTACTTC. It is translated as CASSLGGRGSYEQYF.